These 2 T cell receptor beta chains came from one sample sequenced in a study of cytomegalovirus exposure and HLA in healthy donors. PCR used 60 Vbeta primers and 13 Jbeta primers. TCRdb keeps only in-frame clones here, not all; method: immunoSEQ multiplex PCR. The repertoire holds 81,000 or so clones, with more than 70% as singletons. Sequenced sample: PBMCs. The receptors here all came from a man aged 55 to 70 in good health and CMV-seronegative.

The chain employs TRBV27 and TRBJ1-1; 10 bases fit TRBD1. Germline V gene data show CDR1 as MNHEY and CDR2 as SMNVEV (reference sequence). The length of the CDR3 is 16 residues. Losses at the gene ends were 2 bases for V and 5 bases for J; bases not matched to a gene: 8. The CDR3 nucleotides read TGTGCCAGCAGTTTAAGACAGGGGGCGCAGGGGACTGAAGCTTTCTTT. This translates into CASSLRQGAQGTEAFF.

The sample holds a few counts of this clone. The gene calls are TRBV6-1 and TRBJ1-1; TRBD1 is a possible D gene (5 bases). Trimming removed 6 bases from V and 0 bases from J, with 8 bases in between. Germline V gene data show CDR1 as MNHNS and CDR2 as SASEGT. The length of the CDR3 is 13 residues. The CDR3 sequence: CASRTALNTEAFF. DNA for the CDR3: TGTGCCAGCAGGACAGCCTTGAACACTGAAGCTTTCTTT.